Each of the 11 T cell receptor beta chains below was sequenced from the same sample in a study of identical twins (dated by TCRdb to 2016 to 2017). Library generation was performed with 5' RACE. The listed sequencing device is Illumina HiSeq 2000. The public reads were reprocessed in TCRdb via fastp at Q25 and MiXCR, keeping in-frame beta chains. A single entry per CDR3 protein holds the most common genes and DNA from its merged rows. In this sample the table shows hundreds of thousands of distinct CDR3 sequences, 18% of which occur a single time. The ten largest clones represent about an eighth of the sample. These data also formed part of another study, on T cells expressing NK-cell markers.

Sequences were obtained from PBMCs. Receptor source: a woman aged 18 to 35 in good health.

This clonotype was counted between two and nine times. The V call is TRBV20-1, the J call TRBJ2-1; possible D gene TRBD2, 7 bases. Germline assignment: CDR1 DFQATT and CDR2 SNEGSKA (reference sequence). V was pared by 5 bases and J by 4 bases, with 15 bases between. CDR3 size: 14 residues. The CDR3 nucleotides are TGCAGTGCTGACGAGGGGAGGGGGTACAATGAGCAGTTCTTC. Translated: CSADEGRGYNEQFF.

This clonotype has more than one count but fewer than ten. The chain employs TRBV9 and TRBJ2-1; D gene unclear. Germline V lookup: CDR1 SGDLS, CDR2 YYNGEE. The CDR3 extends over 16 amino acids. Trimming stripped 3 bases from V and 5 bases from J, with 18 bases between. Written as DNA, the CDR3 is TGTGCCAGCAGCGGGGCCGTAGTCAGTTCCCACAATGAGCAGTTCTTC. It specifies CASSGAVVSSHNEQFF.

This clonotype was detected a few times. This chain links TRBV10-3 with TRBJ1-2; TRBD1 matches at 9 bases. The junction had 2 bases not matched to a gene; V was cut back by 0 bases and J by 3 bases. This CDR3 has 15 amino acids. Germline CDR1 and CDR2: ENHRY and SYGVKD. The CDR3 DNA follows: TGTGCCATCAGTGAGTCCCGGACAGGGGACTATGGCTACACCTTC. It translates to CAISESRTGDYGYTF.

The rearrangement joins TRBV4-2 to TRBJ2-7, with D perhaps TRBD2 (6 bases). Per the germline V gene, CDR1 is LGHNA and CDR2 is YNFKEQ. The V end was cut by 1 base, the J end by 2 bases, with 12 bases between. The CDR3 consists of 15 residues. CDR3 nucleotides: TGTGCCAGCAGCCAAGGGGGCGGGGTCCCCTACGAGCAGTACTTC. Amino acids: CASSQGGGVPYEQYF.

This clonotype was counted a few times. The rearrangement links TRBV6-2 or TRBV6-3 to TRBJ2-7; 9 bases match TRBD2. Per the germline V gene, CDR1 is MNHEY and CDR2 is SVGEGT. The ends lost 6 bases at V and 0 bases at J; junction bases unmatched: 3. The CDR3 has 14 amino acids. CDR3 bases: TGTGCCAGCAGACATAGCGGGAGCTCCTACGAGCAGTACTTC. This sequence encodes CASRHSGSSYEQYF.

The chain couples TRBV20-1 to TRBJ1-4; maybe TRBD1 (6 bases). The CDR3 length is 16 residues. The germline gives CDR1 DFQATT, CDR2 SNEGSKA (reference sequence). Trimming pared 7 bases from V and 0 bases from J, leaving 18 bases between. The CDR3 DNA is TGCAGTGGGGGCGCGGGGGCGAAACCAACTAATGAAAAACTGTTTTTT. This sequence encodes CSGGAGAKPTNEKLFF.

This chain uses TRBV20-1 with TRBJ1-2; 8 nucleotides align to TRBD1. The germline gives CDR1 DFQATT, CDR2 SNEGSKA (reference sequence). This CDR3 spans 16 amino acids. Trimming cost V 3 bases and J 0 bases; bases outside gene matches: 9. As DNA, the CDR3 is TGCAGTGCTAGGACAGGGGTACTTTCTACTAACTATGGCTACACCTTC. It translates to CSARTGVLSTNYGYTF.

This clonotype was seen many times. Because the CDR3's place on the DNA is in doubt, the DNA is left out and the CDR3 is given as listed by TCRdb. J is TRBJ1-1 and V is TRBV12-3 or TRBV12-4; the table's D call TRBD1 went unverified against the DNA. The CDR3 region is 13 residues in length, termini included. This chain's CDR3 is CASSFGEGSEAFF.

This clonotype showed up just a few times. This rearrangement joins TRBV7-9 to TRBJ1-4; possibly TRBD1 for D (6 bases). The CDR3 length is 16 residues. The V end lost 4 bases, the J end lost 0 bases, and 12 bases lay between the germline ends. Germline assignment: CDR1 SEHNR and CDR2 FQNEAQ (reference sequence). DNA for the CDR3: TGTGCCAGCAGCTCCGGACAGACTACAACTAATGAAAAACTGTTTTTT. The encoded protein is CASSSGQTTTNEKLFF.

Only a few counts were recorded for this clonotype. This chain connects TRBV6-5 to TRBJ1-2; the D gene is possibly TRBD1 (5 bases). Germline CDR1 is MNHEY and CDR2 is SVGAGI. The CDR3 has 15 residues. Trimming cost V 2 bases and J 1 base, with 11 bases left between them. The CDR3 region has the DNA TGTGCCAGCAGTTACGGGGGAACCGGTAACTATGGCTACACCTTC. It translates to CASSYGGTGNYGYTF.

This clonotype has a handful of counts. The chain joins TRBV27 to TRBJ2-1, with D perhaps TRBD2 (6 bases). Trimming took off 8 bases at V and 7 bases at J, with 15 bases between the two ends. Germline CDR1 reads MNHEY; CDR2 reads SMNVEV (reference sequence). The CDR3 covers 13 residues. The CDR3 reads CASQSGLINEQFF. The DNA for the CDR3 is TGTGCCAGCCAGTCGGGACTGATTAATGAGCAGTTCTTC.